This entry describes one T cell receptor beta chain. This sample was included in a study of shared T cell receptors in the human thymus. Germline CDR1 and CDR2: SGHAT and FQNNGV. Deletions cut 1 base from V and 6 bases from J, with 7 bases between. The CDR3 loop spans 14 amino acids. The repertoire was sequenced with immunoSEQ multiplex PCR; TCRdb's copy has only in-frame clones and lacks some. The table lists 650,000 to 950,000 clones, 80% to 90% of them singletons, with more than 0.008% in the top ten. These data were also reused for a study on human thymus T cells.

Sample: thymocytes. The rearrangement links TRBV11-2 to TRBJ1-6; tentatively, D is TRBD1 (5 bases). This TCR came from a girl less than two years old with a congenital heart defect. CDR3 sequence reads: CASSLARGNSPLHF. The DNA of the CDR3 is TGTGCCAGCAGCTTAGCAAGGGGTAATTCACCCCTCCACTTT.